This T cell receptor (beta chain) was observed in a study of T-cell reconstitution after alpha-beta-depleted transplantation in children. This clonotype has a count of ten or more. Its target is not known. Findings and limits, study-wide: T cells produced anew were the main source of T-cell counts and diversity one year after transplant. After transplant, at about two months, alpha-beta T cells were reportedly derived from several hundred expanded graft clones. At day 60, the high TCRbeta diversity found in some patients originated from recipient T cells and thymic progenitors that had survived.

V lost 4 bases, J lost 6 bases, and 13 bases lay in between. Per the germline V gene, CDR1 is MGHRA and CDR2 is YSYEKL. The CDR3 totals 14 residues. Unique molecular identifiers featured in how the TCRbeta library was prepared. TCRdb analysed the PCR reads with MiXCR anew, one entry per CDR3 protein. The sample consists of hundreds of thousands of distinct CDR3 sequences, under 15% of them appearing once. Sample: PBMCs, taken before TCRalphabeta/CD19-depleted stem cell transplant. This TCR was sampled from a girl aged 2-10 years with congenital amegakaryocytic thrombocytopenia, due to receive a stem cell transplant. The V call is TRBV4-1, the J call TRBJ1-5, with D unclear. CDR3 coding DNA: TGCGCCAGCAGCCGAACGTCAGGACCTCAGCCCCAGCATTTT. Its protein product is CASSRTSGPQPQHF.